This TCR beta chain was sequenced in a study of CXCR3-negative and CXCR3-positive naive CD8 T cells (dated by TCRdb to between 2018 and 2021). For the study in its entirety: In total, 130 million to 150 million TRB reads were obtained, which works out to roughly 1.5 +/- 0.3 million reads per library. Data from 11 donors, pooled across two independent experiments, went into the diversity and physicochemical repertoire analyses. TRBV-TRBJ cluster analysis included naive subsets from about 5 donors and memory cells from 3 donors. Broad study findings and their caveats: Because surface CD5, which has been linked to self-reactivity in mice, was comparable between naive subsets, TCR interaction strength was also inferred from TRB CDR3 physicochemical properties. Within the same donor, TRBV-TRBJ usage looked similar between naive CXCR3-negative and CXCR3-positive cells, but memory cells had distinct patterns. Compared with CXCR3-negative naive cells, CXCR3-positive naive cells had TRB CDR3s with higher hydrophobicity (lower Kidera factor 4), lower energy, and higher strength and volume indices. Comparably high repertoire diversity was found in both naive subsets, whereas much lower repertoire diversity was found in memory CD8+ T cells. Freshly isolated PBMCs were used for most assays because CXCR3 expression partially decreased after cryopreservation.

The CDR3 has 21 amino acids, counting the end cysteine and phenylalanine. No nucleotide data were recorded. CDR1 MDHEN and CDR2 SYDVKM were looked up in the germline V gene. For each CD8+ T cell subset, flow sorting was done in triplicate, and under 350,000 cells per subset went directly into RLT lysis buffer. Naive CD8+ T cells were defined stringently as CD45RO-CCR7+CD27+CD95- to exclude memory contaminants. Standard density gradient centrifugation was used to isolate peripheral blood mononuclear cells from buffy coats. Naive CXCR3-negative and CXCR3-positive CD8+ T cells were flow-sorted using a FACSAria III. Total RNA was extracted from sorted cells using an RNeasy Mini Kit. TCRdb shows the sequencer as NextSeq 550. The Human TCR Profiling Kit (MiLaboratory) was used to make UMI-labeled 5' RACE TRB cDNA libraries. The full amount of extracted RNA was used for cDNA synthesis, and the full amount of resulting cDNA was used for PCR amplification. Libraries were prepared in parallel with an identical number of PCR cycles. The paper's processing steps were these. With a minimum of two reads required per UMI, MIGEC and MiXCR pulled out about 50,000 +/- 10,000 unique UMI-labeled TRB cDNA molecules from each library. Each library averaged about 37,000 +/- 9,700 functional in-frame TRB CDR3 nucleotide clonotypes without stop codons. After downsampling to 5000 UMI-labeled TRB molecules per sample, diversity metrics, including normalized Shannon-Wiener and Chao1, were computed in VDJtools. Clonotype-size-weighted physicochemical properties of the central five CDR3 residues (interaction energy, strength, volume and Kidera factor 4) were computed in VDJtools. After reprocessing by TCRdb, each CDR3 protein sequence is one entry, and no DNA is given. These V and J calls are TCRdb output, not the study's own analysis. The sample's own table lists 150,000 or so distinct CDR3 sequences. Of the sample, roughly 0.27% is held by the ten largest clones.

Comment on this clonotype: Its antigen is still unknown.

The sample comprised naive CXCR3+ CD8+ T cells from blood. The label giving this sample's cell subset or site can be read as: CD45RO-CCR7+CD27+CD95- naive CD8+ T cells expressing CXCR3 (TNR3+). This sequence was found in a human donor in good health. Some clones in this sample may be carry-over from other donors' samples. The receptor chain draws on TRBV28 and TRBJ1-5. CDR3 reads: CASSLVGSLGRRRYSNQPQHF.